Shown below are 8 T cell receptor beta chains from a single sample sequenced in a study of graft-versus-host responses after intestinal transplantation. For these TCRs, the target antigens are not known. TCRdb keeps only in-frame clones here, not all; method: immunoSEQ multiplex PCR. Here the sample spans 93,000 or so clones, under 95% being singletons. The sample was unstimulated CD8+ T cells sorted from spleen or lymph node cells, taken before intestinal transplant. All receptors come from a human donor who received an intestinal transplant.

This clone was seen just once. V usage is TRBV29-1 and J usage is TRBJ2-7, with D perhaps TRBD1 (5 bases). Per germline, CDR1 SQVTM and CDR2 ANQGSEA. V lost 0 bases to trimming and J lost 5 bases, with 20 bases between them. The CDR3 has 16 residues. The CDR3 DNA reads as TGCAGCGTTGAAGATCTACAAGATCAGGGCGCCAACGAGCAGTACTTC. Translated: CSVEDLQDQGANEQYF.

The J gene is TRBJ1-1, the V gene TRBV4-1; 8 nucleotides line up with TRBD1. The CDR3 runs 16 residues. V gave up 0 bases and J gave up 5 bases; unmatched junction bases: 8. Per the germline V gene, CDR1 is MGHRA and CDR2 is YSYEKL. CDR3: CASSQDGQGFGTEAFF. The CDR3 bases are TGCGCCAGCAGCCAAGATGGACAGGGTTTTGGGACTGAAGCTTTCTTT.

As to this clone: The junction departs from the called germline gene at one end, perhaps through a read error. This chain uses TRBV15 with TRBJ2-2; tentatively, D is TRBD2 (7 bases). The germline V gene encodes CDR1 LNHNV and CDR2 YYDKDF (reference sequence). The CDR3 has 16 amino acids. The CDR3 DNA reads TGTGCCACCAGCAGAGAGCGGGGGCCGAACACCGGGGGGCTGTTTTTT. Protein product: CATSRERGPNTGGLFF.

The V and J genes are TRBV9 and TRBJ1-4, with 10 nucleotides matching TRBD1. CDR1 and CDR2 (germline): SGDLS, YYNGEE. Losses at the gene ends were 4 bases for V and 8 bases for J; bases not matched to a gene: 11. This CDR3 spans 16 amino acids. The CDR3: CASSPPGTGAREKLFF. DNA of the CDR3: TGTGCCAGCAGCCCCCCCGGGACAGGGGCTAGGGAAAAACTGTTTTTT.

The chain joins TRBV4-1 to TRBJ1-1; D is perhaps TRBD1 (5 bases). Trimming pared 0 bases from V and 1 base from J, leaving 15 bases between. The germline V gene has CDR1 MGHRA and CDR2 YSYEKL. The CDR3 is 17 amino acids. The CDR3 loop reads CASSQDDTGGGNTEAFF. CDR3 DNA sequence: TGCGCCAGCAGCCAAGATGACACAGGCGGGGGGAACACTGAAGCTTTCTTT.

The V and J genes are TRBV4-1 and TRBJ2-1; D not certain. From germline, CDR1 is MGHRA and CDR2 YSYEKL. The ends were cut back, 0 bases at V and 5 bases at J, with 11 bases in the middle. The CDR3 is made up of 15 amino acids. DNA for the CDR3: TGCGCCAGCAGCCAAGAATTAACCCCCAACAATGAGCAGTTCTTC. This sequence encodes CASSQELTPNNEQFF.

The chain recombines TRBV6-1 with TRBJ1-2; 7 bases align to TRBD1. Trimming at V came to 10 bases and at J to 8 bases, leaving 16 bases not matched to a gene. The CDR3 is made up of 14 amino acids. The germline CDR1 and CDR2 sequences are MNHNS and SASEGT. The CDR3 sequence is CAIPPTPGGEGYTF. The CDR3 nucleotides read TGTGCCATACCACCAACCCCAGGGGGAGAAGGCTACACCTTC.

CDR3 coding DNA: TGTGCCAGCAGTGAGGGGGTAGGAGCTTTCTTT. Translating gives CASSEGVGAFF. The gene calls are TRBV6-1 and TRBJ1-1, with a possible D match to TRBD1 (5 bases). Germline V gene lookup returns CDR1 MNHNS and CDR2 SASEGT. The length of the CDR3 is 11 residues. Trimming left V 3 bases short and J 10 bases short, with 9 bases between.